This T cell receptor (beta chain) was obtained from a study of shared clonotypes between healthy human individuals. Study-level information: A couple of women and a few men aged 18 to 49 served as donors.

Clones were read by immunoSEQ multiplex PCR, and TCRdb kept only the in-frame ones, dropping some. The sample has some 350,000 clones, approximately 79% seen once. There are many counts of this clone. Its antigen remains unknown. General study results and limits: Sharing across a few donors was seen in 4% to 6.5% of naive CD4 clonotypes. Clonotype sharing among donors likely depends on sequencing depth. Represented diversity (both genetic and exposure-history) was limited by the small number of donors.

Germline CDR1 is MNHEY and CDR2 is SMNVEV (reference sequence). This CDR3 is 16 amino acids long. J lost 1 base, V lost 5 bases, and 5 bases had no gene match. The sequencing sample was made of memory CD4+ T cells sorted from blood. Subset specified: CD45RA-negative fraction. This clonotype was sampled from a young man in good health. This sequence joins TRBV27 and TRBJ2-3, with 11 bases matching TRBD2. CDR3 protein: CASSLQGLAGTDTQYF. CDR3 DNA: TGTGCCAGCAGTCTACAGGGACTAGCGGGCACAGATACGCAGTATTTT.